Each of the 18 T cell receptor beta chains below was sequenced from the same sample in a study of T cell repertoires in cytomegalovirus infection. One entry per CDR3 protein results from TCRdb running MiXCR on the reads. The sample consists of hundreds of thousands of distinct CDR3 sequences, around a sixth of them appearing once. Sequencing input: PBMCs. Receptors were obtained from a human donor in good health (CMV status not recorded). Some clones in this sample may be carry-over from other donors' samples.

The rearrangement uses TRBV19 and TRBJ2-2; D gene unclear. The CDR3 has 17 residues. V lost 6 bases, J lost 1 base, and 18 bases lay in between. Looked up from germline, CDR1 is LNHDA and CDR2 is SQIVND (reference sequence). The CDR3 is CASRPWGVVQNTGELFF. The CDR3 DNA sequence: TGTGCCAGTAGACCTTGGGGTGTAGTACAGAACACCGGGGAGCTGTTTTTT.

The chain carries TRBV7-6 and TRBJ2-7; D is ambiguous. CDR1 and CDR2 from the germline V gene are SGHVS and FNYEAQ. CDR3 length equals 14 residues. The V and J ends lost 5 bases and 3 bases respectively, with 14 bases between them. The CDR3 spells CASSPSMSGYEQYF. The CDR3 bases are TGTGCCAGCAGCCCATCTATGAGTGGCTACGAGCAGTACTTC.

The rearrangement uses TRBV6-6 and TRBJ2-2; no firm D call. V gave up 0 bases and J gave up 10 bases, with 6 bases separating them. The CDR3 totals 12 residues. Germline assignment: CDR1 MNHNY and CDR2 SVGAGI (reference sequence). The CDR3 region has the DNA TGTGCCAGCAGTTACTCGTGGGTGGAGCTGTTTTTT. Translation: CASSYSWVELFF.

The sample holds many counts of this clonotype. The chain carries TRBV19 and TRBJ2-1; 11 bases match TRBD2. Unmatched junction bases numbered 7, after V lost 3 bases and J lost 0 bases. Germline assignment: CDR1 LNHDA and CDR2 SQIVND (reference sequence). The CDR3 loop spans 18 amino acids. This CDR3 reads CASSMASGRPLSYNEQFF. CDR3 in DNA: TGTGCCAGTAGTATGGCTAGCGGGAGGCCCCTCTCCTACAATGAGCAGTTCTTC. The full variable domain, its missing parts supplied by reference TRBV19 and TRBJ2-1, is DGGITQSPKYLFRKEGQNVTLSCEQNLNHDAMYWYRQDPGQGLRLIYYSQIVNDFQKGDIAEGYSVSREKKESFPLTVTSAQKNPTAFYLCASSMASGRPLSYNEQFFGPGTRLTVL.

The gene calls are TRBV19 and TRBJ1-5; 11 bases are a match to TRBD1. V gave up 9 bases and J gave up 9 bases; unmatched junction bases: 10. Germline values: CDR1 LNHDA, CDR2 SQIVND (reference sequence). The CDR3 has 14 amino acids. CDR3 in amino acids: CASRGGDRGWPQHF. CDR3 in DNA: TGTGCCAGCCGGGGAGGGGACAGGGGGTGGCCCCAGCATTTT.

The chain combines TRBV5-1 with TRBJ2-7; D is unresolved. This CDR3 is 12 amino acids long. Germline assignment: CDR1 SGHRS and CDR2 YFSETQ. V was clipped by 4 bases and J by 7 bases, with 12 bases between them. The CDR3 reads CASSIGRWEQYF. The CDR3 bases are TGCGCCAGCAGCATCGGACGCTGGGAGCAGTACTTC.

This clonotype was seen ten or more times. The chain employs TRBV7-2 and TRBJ2-5; the match to TRBD1 covers 7 bases. Germline-derived CDR1 and CDR2 are SGHTA and FQGNSA. V shed 3 bases, J shed 4 bases, and the junction held 8 bases outside the gene matches. The CDR3 has 15 residues. The CDR3 nucleotides read TGTGCCAGCAGCTTTGTTACAGGGGTCGGAGAGACCCAGTACTTC. Translating it yields CASSFVTGVGETQYF.

This clonotype has more than one count but fewer than ten. The chain recombines TRBV6-5 with TRBJ1-1, with D possibly matching TRBD1 (6 bases). The CDR3 loop spans 14 amino acids. The V and J ends lost 8 bases and 4 bases respectively, with 17 bases between them. Germline CDR1 is MNHEY and CDR2 is SVGAGI. The CDR3 nucleotides read TGTGCCAGCCGCCGGGGGGCGGGTGGCACTGAAGCTTTCTTT. Its protein is CASRRGAGGTEAFF.

The chain employs TRBV10-3 and TRBJ2-7; D possibly corresponds to TRBD1 (5 bases). This CDR3 has 13 amino acids. Germline CDR1 is ENHRY and CDR2 is SYGVKD. V shed 7 bases and J shed 3 bases, with 13 bases lying between them. CDR3 protein: CAIKDQGGYEQYF. In DNA form, the CDR3 reads TGTGCCATCAAAGACCAGGGTGGCTACGAGCAGTACTTC.

V gene TRBV5-1 combines with J gene TRBJ2-7; D is ambiguous. Trimming took 0 bases from V and 5 from J, leaving 12 bases between them. CDR3 size: 14 residues. Germline assignment: CDR1 SGHRS and CDR2 YFSETQ. CDR3 loop: CASSLGPPINEQYF. The CDR3 DNA reads as TGCGCCAGCAGCTTGGGTCCCCCCATCAACGAGCAGTACTTC.

Comments on this clonotype: Sequence at one end of the junction differs from germline and may be a read error. The rearrangement links TRBV19 to TRBJ1-5; 8 bases match TRBD1. Germline CDR1 is LNHDA and CDR2 is SQIVND (reference sequence). The CDR3 is 15 amino acids. This chain's CDR3 is CSSSINRGYYQPQHF. CDR3 sequence (DNA): TGTTCCAGTAGTATAAACAGGGGGTACTATCAGCCCCAGCATTTT.

This clonotype was detected many times. The chain combines TRBV7-9 with TRBJ1-5; D is perhaps TRBD1 (6 bases). Trimming took off 1 base at V and 4 bases at J, with 14 bases between the two ends. The germline V gene encodes CDR1 SEHNR and CDR2 FQNEAQ (reference sequence). CDR3 length: 16 residues. DNA for the CDR3: TGTGCCAGCAGCTTAGTTGGCGGGGGCTTTAATCAGCCCCAGCATTTT. Its protein is CASSLVGGGFNQPQHF.

The chain carries TRBV19 and TRBJ2-1, with 8 bases lining up with TRBD2. The V segment lost 1 base and the J segment 1 base; nucleotides outside the gene matches: 3. CDR1 and CDR2 from the germline V gene are LNHDA and SQIVND (reference sequence). The CDR3 contains 16 residues. The CDR3 DNA sequence: TGTGCCAGTAGTATAGGACTAGCGTCTTCCTACAATGAGCAGTTCTTC. Protein product: CASSIGLASSYNEQFF.

The chain carries TRBV7-8 and TRBJ2-7, with 9 bases matching TRBD1. V lost 5 bases to trimming and J lost 6 bases; unmatched junction nucleotides: 2. The CDR3 runs to 12 residues. Germline assignment: CDR1 SGHVS and CDR2 FQNEAQ. This CDR3 reads CASSPDRGEQYF. The CDR3 nucleotides read TGTGCCAGCAGCCCGGACAGGGGCGAGCAGTACTTC.

In its sample, this clonotype was seen many times. The chain joins TRBV5-1 to TRBJ2-1; 13 bases map to TRBD2. CDR1 and CDR2 (germline): SGHRS, YFSETQ. V was clipped by 3 bases and J by 5 bases; unmatched bases: 5. The CDR3 is 16 residues long. The CDR3 reads CASSSGLAGKNNEQFF. As DNA, the CDR3 is TGCGCCAGCAGCTCGGGACTAGCGGGAAAGAACAATGAGCAGTTCTTC.

CDR3 region: CASSYGGQGYSPLHF. In nucleotides, the CDR3 is TGTGCCAGCAGTTACGGTGGACAGGGATATTCACCCCTCCACTTT. V is TRBV2 and J is TRBJ1-6, with 8 bases lining up with TRBD1. V trimming: 5 bases; J trimming: 8 bases; junction bases outside the gene matches: 8. CDR1 and CDR2 from the germline V gene are SNHLY and FYNNEI. The CDR3 is 15 amino acids.

The CDR3 sequence is CASSGRDRDYGYTF. The DNA for the CDR3 is TGTGCCAGCAGCGGAAGGGACAGGGACTATGGCTACACCTTC. The chain employs TRBV7-9 and TRBJ1-2, with TRBD1 matching 9 bases. Germline V gene lookup returns CDR1 SEHNR and CDR2 FQNEAQ (reference sequence). V shed 5 bases and J 3 bases; nucleotides not matched to a gene: 4. The CDR3 covers 14 residues.

This clonotype was picked up a small number of times. The chain couples TRBV20-1 to TRBJ2-7; 14 bases agree with TRBD2. The V segment lost 4 bases and the J segment 9 bases; nucleotides outside the gene matches: 8. Germline V gene lookup returns CDR1 DFQATT and CDR2 SNEGSKA (reference sequence). This CDR3 has 14 amino acids. This CDR3 reads CSATLGLAGAGQYF. CDR3 DNA sequence: TGCAGTGCTACCCTGGGACTAGCGGGAGCTGGGCAGTACTTC.